These T cell receptor beta chains were read from a single sample in a study of tumor T cells in aggressive B-cell lymphoma. Sequencing was performed with immunoSEQ multiplex PCR; in TCRdb, only in-frame clones are kept and a portion is missing. The data show some 1,500 clones, approximately 77% seen once. Sequencing was performed on tumor tissue. The receptors come from an adult with diffuse large B cell lymphoma. Each CDR3 is given with its conserved first and last residue.

V gene	J gene	CDR3 protein
TRBV11-1	TRBJ2-5	CASSPQDQETQYF
TRBV5-8	TRBJ1-5	CASSQRKQGWNQPQHF
TRBV29-1	TRBJ2-1	CSVPRGAGEQFF
TRBV13	TRBJ1-2	CASSLGPGQGASGYTF
TRBV15	TRBJ2-1	CATSRDMPSDEQFF
TRBV7-3	TRBJ1-1	CASSTGPNTEAFF
TRBV10-1	TRBJ2-2	CASSEWPSGELFF
TRBV19	TRBJ2-2	CASSMWLAGNTGELFF
TRBV7-9	TRBJ2-6	CASSWEDRGTSSGANVLTF
TRBV19	TRBJ2-3	CASSIDARATDTQYF
TRBV11-2	TRBJ2-1	CASSNRDRGENEQFF
TRBV6-5	TRBJ1-2	CASSTGTGLDGYTF
TRBV7-6	TRBJ1-2	CASSLADMDGYTF
TRBV5-1	TRBJ2-7	CASSLAGGAYEQYF
TRBV19	TRBJ2-7	CASSIDDRGASEQYF
TRBV30	TRBJ2-7	CAWSLAGGEQYF
TRBV19	-	CASSLTGGLSYEQYF
TRBV19	TRBJ2-1	CASRRGGPRLYNEQFF
TRBV27	TRBJ2-7	CASSLGQNPYEQYF
TRBV6-5	TRBJ2-6	CASSSRSANVLTF
TRBV4-1	TRBJ1-1	CASSQPPGQGNTEAFF
TRBV7-6	TRBJ2-2	CASSFGAGGTGELFF
TRBV27	TRBJ2-5	CDYRGPETQYF
TRBV9	TRBJ2-1	CASSVGAGPYNEQFF
TRBV7-9	TRBJ2-5	CASSSPGLGGQTQYF